This T cell receptor beta chain derives from a study of long-term antiretroviral therapy in people with HIV. Notes on the study in general: Diversity rose after ART but stayed below transplant donor controls.

This clone was counted once. The target antigen is unknown. Investigators performed immunoSEQ version v3.0 at survey level. The method was immunoSEQ multiplex PCR; TCRdb's version includes in-frame clones alone and lacks a portion of them. The sample shows approximately 22,000 clones, around 80% of them seen only once. Germline V gene data show CDR1 as MDHEN and CDR2 as SYDVKM. V dropped 7 bases and J dropped 4; count of bases not matched to a gene: 20. The CDR3 extends over 18 amino acids. Every specimen provided about 1-10 million cryopreserved PBMC before DNA extraction took place. The TCR comes from a woman aged 50 to 65 with HIV. This specimen was unsorted PBMCs, taken 1.9 years after starting antiretroviral therapy. V and J are TRBV28 and TRBJ1-2; TRBD1 agrees at 8 bases. Here the CDR3 reads CASTQKPRGRERIYGYTF. DNA of the CDR3: TGTGCCAGCACCCAGAAACCCAGGGGGCGCGAGCGAATCTATGGCTACACCTTC.